One sample yielded the 26 T cell receptor beta chains listed below, sequenced in a study of cytomegalovirus exposure and HLA in healthy donors. Data came from immunoSEQ multiplex PCR; TCRdb stores just in-frame clones and leaves some out. The sample includes fewer than 250,000 clones, roughly 83% seen only once; the top ten take more than 1.1%. The specimen was PBMCs. The source of these receptors is a woman younger than 30 in good health and CMV-seronegative.

The rearrangement joins TRBV4-1 to TRBJ2-2, with D possibly being TRBD1 (8 bases). Germline CDR1 and CDR2: MGHRA and YSYEKL. The V and J ends lost 5 bases and 2 bases respectively, with 15 bases between them. The CDR3 is 16 amino acids. CDR3 residues: CASSKQGGINTGELFF. The CDR3 nucleotides are TGCGCCAGCAGCAAACAGGGGGGGATTAACACCGGGGAGCTGTTTTTT.

The CDR3: CASRNQGAFRPIQYF. The CDR3 nucleotides read TGTGCCAGCAGGAACCAGGGGGCTTTCAGACCAATTCAGTACTTC. The chain employs TRBV6-6 and TRBJ2-4, with TRBD1 matching 8 bases. Germline CDR1 and CDR2: MNHNY and SVGAGI (reference sequence). There are 15 residues in the CDR3. With 6 bases clipped from V and 10 bases from J, the junction kept 14 bases outside the gene matches.

This chain connects TRBV30 to TRBJ2-3, with D possibly being TRBD1 (5 bases). Trimming cost V 1 base and J 1 base, with 24 bases left between them. The CDR3 length is 19 residues. Germline V gene data show CDR1 as GTSNPN and CDR2 as SVGIG (reference sequence). The chain's CDR3 is CAWSEFLFLTAQGTDTQYF. For the CDR3, the DNA is TGTGCCTGGAGTGAGTTTTTGTTTCTTACGGCACAGGGCACAGATACGCAGTATTTT.

The rearrangement uses TRBV30 and TRBJ1-2; 8 nucleotides match TRBD1. With V trimmed by 0 bases and J by 4 bases, 1 base remained unmatched. This CDR3 is 13 amino acids long. Germline V lookup: CDR1 GTSNPN, CDR2 SVGIG (reference sequence). CDR3 nucleotide sequence: TGTGCCTGGAGTGTACAGGGGGTCTATGGCTACACCTTC. Translation gives CAWSVQGVYGYTF.

This chain joins TRBV18 and TRBJ2-3; 8 bases are a match to TRBD1. The CDR3 is made up of 14 amino acids. The trim removed 3 bases at V and 6 bases at J, leaving 5 bases unmatched. Germline V gene lookup returns CDR1 KGHSH and CDR2 LQKENI. For the CDR3, the DNA is TGTGCCAGCTCACCTACAGGGGGTTACGATACGCAGTATTTT. Its translation is CASSPTGGYDTQYF.

The rearrangement links TRBV2 to TRBJ1-2, with a tentative D call TRBD1 (6 bases). In germline, CDR1 is SNHLY, CDR2 FYNNEI. The CDR3 sequence is 12 residues long. The V gene lost 2 bases and the J gene lost 8 bases, with 9 bases spanning the gap. This CDR3 reads CASSERGYGYTF. The DNA of the CDR3 is TGTGCCAGCAGTGAAAGGGGGTACGGCTACACCTTC.

The chain has TRBV29-1 and TRBJ2-7; TRBD1 agrees at 7 bases. Looked up from germline, CDR1 is SQVTM and CDR2 is ANQGSEA. V shed 5 bases, J shed 6 bases, and the junction held 4 bases outside the gene matches. CDR3 length equals 11 residues. CDR3: CSVQTGTEQYF. Written as DNA, the CDR3 is TGCAGCGTTCAGACAGGGACCGAGCAGTACTTC.

The CDR3 is CARSTGEGTEAFF. The CDR3 bases are TGTGCCAGATCGACAGGGGAAGGCACTGAAGCTTTCTTT. The V and J genes are TRBV2 and TRBJ1-1; TRBD1 matches 8 bases. The CDR3 length is 13 residues. The germline V gene has CDR1 SNHLY and CDR2 FYNNEI. V shed 9 bases and J 4 bases; nucleotides not matched to a gene: 7. Full variable domain (rest looked up from reference TRBV2 and TRBJ1-1): EPEVTQTPSHQVTQMGQEVILRCVPISNHLYFYWYRQILGQKVEFLVSFYNNEISEKSEIFDDQFSVERPDGSNFTLKIRSTKLEDSAMYFCARSTGEGTEAFFGQGTRLTVV.

V is TRBV13 and J is TRBJ2-7, with unresolved D. V lost 3 bases and J 3 bases, leaving 12 bases between the germline ends. CDR3 length equals 14 residues. In germline, CDR1 is PRHDT, CDR2 FYEKMQ (reference sequence). CDR3 residues: CASSFPLVDYEQYF. The CDR3 DNA follows: TGTGCCAGCAGCTTCCCCCTCGTAGACTACGAGCAGTACTTC. The whole variable domain, filled in from reference TRBV13 and TRBJ2-7, reads AAGVIQSPRHLIKEKRETATLKCYPIPRHDTVYWYQQGPGQDPQFLISFYEKMQSDKGSIPDRFSAQQFSDYHSELNMSSLELGDSALYFCASSFPLVDYEQYFGPGTRLTVT.

The J gene is TRBJ1-2, the V gene TRBV19; D gene unclear. The CDR3 runs 13 residues. Germline values: CDR1 LNHDA, CDR2 SQIVND (reference sequence). V was pared by 5 bases and J by 5 bases, with 12 bases between. This CDR3 reads CASSDKRDYGYTF. The CDR3 DNA reads TGTGCCAGTAGTGACAAGAGGGATTATGGCTACACCTTC.

V and J are TRBV27 and TRBJ2-6, with 8 positions matching TRBD1. Looked up from germline, CDR1 is MNHEY and CDR2 is SMNVEV (reference sequence). The CDR3 runs 17 residues. V was clipped by 6 bases and J by 2 bases; unmatched bases: 9. In nucleotides, the CDR3 is TGTGCCAGCAGAGCGGACAGGGTTGCTACTGGGGCCAACGTCCTGACTTTC. Translation gives CASRADRVATGANVLTF.

This chain joins TRBV9 and TRBJ2-7; possible D gene TRBD2, 5 bases. The CDR3 loop spans 14 amino acids. V lost 4 bases, J lost 6 bases, and 17 bases lay in between. The germline gives CDR1 SGDLS, CDR2 YYNGEE. This chain's CDR3 is CASSPRWASGEQYF. As DNA, the CDR3 is TGTGCCAGCAGCCCCCGTTGGGCGAGCGGCGAGCAGTACTTC.

This CDR3 reads CAWRIILSSGTSYNEQFF. Written as DNA, the CDR3 is TGTGCCTGGAGAATCATCCTAAGTAGCGGGACCTCCTACAATGAGCAGTTCTTC. The chain has TRBV30 and TRBJ2-1, with 8 bases that match TRBD2. Per the germline V gene, CDR1 is GTSNPN and CDR2 is SVGIG (reference sequence). The length of the CDR3 is 18 residues. J lost 0 bases, V lost 3 bases, and 13 bases had no gene match.

This clone was counted once. This rearrangement joins TRBV19 to TRBJ2-3; 16 bases are shared with TRBD2. The CDR3 length is 18 residues. V shed 4 bases, J shed 4 bases, and the junction held 8 bases outside the gene matches. From germline, CDR1 is LNHDA and CDR2 SQIVND (reference sequence). The CDR3 region has the DNA TGTGCCAGTAGTACCCCCGGGACTAGCGGGGGGGCGGCAGATACGCAGTATTTT. Translated: CASSTPGTSGGAADTQYF.

The chain joins TRBV6-5 to TRBJ2-7, with 11 bases fitting TRBD1. CDR1 and CDR2 (germline): MNHEY, SVGAGI. V dropped 8 bases and J dropped 6; count of bases not matched to a gene: 6. The CDR3 is 13 residues long. The CDR3 spells CASVGQGASEQYF. CDR3 bases: TGTGCCAGCGTAGGACAGGGGGCCTCCGAGCAGTACTTC.

The chain carries TRBV5-8 and TRBJ2-1; weak D call: TRBD2 (6 bases). V was shortened by 0 bases and J by 8 bases, with 12 bases between the two germline ends. Per the germline V gene, CDR1 is SGHTS and CDR2 is YDEGEE. The CDR3 has 14 amino acids. CDR3 nucleotides: TGTGCCAGCAGCTTGGTAGGCGGAGGGGATGAGCAGTTCTTC. Translation: CASSLVGGGDEQFF.

The rearrangement uses TRBV9 and TRBJ2-1, with D uncertain. CDR1 and CDR2 (germline): SGDLS, YYNGEE. V was clipped by 4 bases and J by 4 bases, with 3 bases between them. This CDR3 region has 11 residues. CDR3 region: CASSQYNEQFF. Written as DNA, the CDR3 is TGTGCCAGCAGCCAGTACAATGAGCAGTTCTTC.

V and J are TRBV5-1 and TRBJ2-7; D is uncertain. This CDR3 has 13 residues. With 1 base removed from V and 2 bases from J, the gap between germline ends came to 7 bases. From germline, CDR1 is SGHRS and CDR2 YFSETQ. The CDR3 DNA reads TGCGCCAGCAGCTTGCGTACAACCTACGAGCAGTACTTC. It encodes CASSLRTTYEQYF.

This clone was picked up many times. The rearrangement joins TRBV6-4 to TRBJ1-1; tentatively, D is TRBD1 (6 bases). CDR3 length: 14 amino acids. Trimming removed 3 bases from V and 7 bases from J, with 15 bases in between. CDR1 and CDR2 (germline): MRHNA, SNTAGT. The CDR3 loop reads CASSESGEGGEAFF. The CDR3 nucleotides read TGTGCCAGCAGTGAATCAGGGGAGGGTGGTGAAGCTTTCTTT.

The CDR3 is CASSPGSYTIYF. CDR3 sequence (DNA): TGTGCCAGCAGCCCAGGATCGTACACCATATATTTT. The rearrangement joins TRBV9 to TRBJ1-3; unclear D gene. This CDR3 has 12 residues. Germline V CDR1 and CDR2: SGDLS, YYNGEE. V lost 4 bases and J lost 8, with 10 bases in between.

This chain joins TRBV4-1 and TRBJ2-5; maybe TRBD2 (5 bases). Trimming cost V 1 base and J 0 bases, with 9 bases left between them. The germline CDR1 and CDR2 sequences are MGHRA and YSYEKL. This CDR3 region has 15 residues. CDR3 loop: CASSQGWGDQETQYF. The CDR3 DNA reads TGCGCCAGCAGCCAAGGCTGGGGAGACCAAGAGACCCAGTACTTC.

This clone was detected only a few times. The chain combines TRBV2 with TRBJ1-6, with D unresolved. From germline, CDR1 is SNHLY and CDR2 FYNNEI. The ends were cut back, 2 bases at V and 7 bases at J, with 12 bases in the middle. This CDR3 has 15 residues. In DNA form, the CDR3 reads TGTGCCAGCAGTGAACGAGGTAGTGGAAATTCACCCCTCCACTTT. Encoded protein: CASSERGSGNSPLHF. Using reference TRBV2 and TRBJ1-6 for the parts outside the CDR3, the full variable domain is EPEVTQTPSHQVTQMGQEVILRCVPISNHLYFYWYRQILGQKVEFLVSFYNNEISEKSEIFDDQFSVERPDGSNFTLKIRSTKLEDSAMYFCASSERGSGNSPLHFGNGTRLTVT.

The genes are TRBV11-2 and TRBJ2-5, with 7 positions matching TRBD2. J was trimmed by 5 bases and V by 6 bases; bases with no gene match: 9. CDR3 size: 14 residues. The germline CDR1 and CDR2 sequences are SGHAT and FQNNGV. The CDR3 DNA sequence: TGTGCCAGCAGTTGGGGAGGGGAGGGGGAGACCCAGTACTTC. This codes for CASSWGGEGETQYF.

Only one count was recorded for this clone. The gene calls are TRBV5-1 and TRBJ2-3; 7 nucleotides align to TRBD1. Trimming cost V 7 bases and J 1 base; bases outside gene matches: 9. The CDR3 sequence is 15 residues long. Germline CDR1 is SGHRS and CDR2 is YFSETQ. The CDR3 nucleotides read TGCGCCAGCTTTAGGGGGCAGGGAGGCACAGATACGCAGTATTTT. This gives the protein CASFRGQGGTDTQYF.

This clone is medium-sized. The V call is TRBV5-4, the J call TRBJ2-7; D may be TRBD2 (6 bases). The V gene's germline CDR1 is SGHNT and CDR2 YYREEE (reference sequence). The V end was cut by 3 bases, the J end by 5 bases, with 12 bases between. This CDR3 comprises 13 residues. CDR3 nucleotides: TGTGCCAGCAGCTCTACTAGCTTCGACGAGCAGTACTTC. Its translation is CASSSTSFDEQYF.

The chain combines TRBV6-1 with TRBJ2-2; D possibly corresponds to TRBD1 (5 bases). The V end was cut by 6 bases, the J end by 1 base, with 12 bases between. There are 15 residues in the CDR3. Germline values: CDR1 MNHNS, CDR2 SASEGT. The CDR3 DNA is TGTGCCAGCAGGGCCGACAGAAGGAACACCGGGGAGCTGTTTTTT. Its translation is CASRADRRNTGELFF.